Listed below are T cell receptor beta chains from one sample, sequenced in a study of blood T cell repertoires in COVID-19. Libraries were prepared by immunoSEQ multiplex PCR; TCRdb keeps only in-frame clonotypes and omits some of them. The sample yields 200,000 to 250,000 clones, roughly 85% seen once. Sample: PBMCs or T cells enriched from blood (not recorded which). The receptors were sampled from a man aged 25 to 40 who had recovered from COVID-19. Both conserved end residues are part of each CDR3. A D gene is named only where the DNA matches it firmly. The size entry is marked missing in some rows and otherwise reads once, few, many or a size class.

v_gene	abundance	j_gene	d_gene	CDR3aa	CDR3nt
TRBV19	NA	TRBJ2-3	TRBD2	CASRTTSPGGVHTQYF	TGTGCCAGTAGAACGACTAGCCCCGGGGGTGTCCATACGCAGTATTTT
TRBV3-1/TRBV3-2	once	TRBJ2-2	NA	CASSQVSGELFF	TGTGCCAGCAGCCAAGTCTCCGGGGAGCTGTTTTTT
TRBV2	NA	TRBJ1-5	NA	CASSEVPGVQPQHF	TGTGCCAGCAGTGAAGTTCCAGGGGTACAGCCCCAGCATTTT
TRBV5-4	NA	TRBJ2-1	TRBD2	CASSWGDYNNEQFF	TGTGCCAGCAGCTGGGGGGACTACAACAATGAGCAGTTCTTC
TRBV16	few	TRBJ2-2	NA	CASSQSRGAELFF	TGTGCCAGCAGCCAATCGCGGGGAGCGGAGCTGTTTTTT
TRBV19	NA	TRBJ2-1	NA	CASSISAGSYNEQFF	TGTGCCAGTAGTATTTCTGCCGGCTCCTACAATGAGCAGTTCTTC
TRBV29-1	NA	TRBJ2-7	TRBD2	CSSMGLAGSEQYF	TGCAGCTCTATGGGGCTAGCGGGAAGCGAGCAGTACTTC
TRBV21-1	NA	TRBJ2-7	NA	CASSDKYEQYF	TGTGCCAGCAGCGACAAATACGAGCAGTACTTC
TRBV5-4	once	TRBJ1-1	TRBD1	CASRSGQGTEAFF	TGTGCCAGCAGGTCCGGACAGGGAACTGAAGCTTTCTTT
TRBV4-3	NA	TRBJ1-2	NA	CASSPIPDTNYGYTF	TGCGCCAGCAGCCCGATACCTGACACTAACTATGGCTACACCTTC
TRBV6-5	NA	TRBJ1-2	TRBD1	CASSYSTGGNYGYTF	TGTGCCAGCAGTTACTCTACAGGGGGCAACTATGGCTACACCTTC
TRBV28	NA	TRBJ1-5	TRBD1	CASSPWTGKGNQPQHF	TGTGCCAGCAGTCCGTGGACAGGGAAGGGCAATCAGCCCCAGCATTTT
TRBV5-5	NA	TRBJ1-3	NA	CASSVARLPHSGNTIYF	TGTGCCAGCAGCGTGGCCCGACTTCCTCACTCTGGAAACACCATATATTTT
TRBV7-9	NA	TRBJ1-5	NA	CASGSDQPQHF	TGTGCCAGCGGGAGCGACCAGCCCCAGCATTTT
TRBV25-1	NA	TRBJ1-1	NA	CASSETGLPEAFF	TGTGCCAGCAGTGAAACAGGGTTGCCTGAAGCTTTCTTT
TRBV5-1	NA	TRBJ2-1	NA	CASGTNYEQFF	TGCGCCAGCGGGACAAACTATGAGCAGTTCTTC
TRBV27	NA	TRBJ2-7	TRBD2	CASSPGRPGLAGVIEQYF	TGTGCCAGCAGCCCCGGTCGTCCGGGACTAGCGGGAGTAATCGAGCAGTACTTC
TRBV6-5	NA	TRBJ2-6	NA	CASRGGFGGANVLTF	TGTGCCAGCAGGGGAGGATTTGGAGGGGCCAACGTCCTGACTTTC
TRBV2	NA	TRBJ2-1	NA	CASSDSGYYNEQFF	TGTGCCAGCAGTGATTCGGGATACTACAATGAGCAGTTCTTC
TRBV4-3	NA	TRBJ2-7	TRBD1	CASSQDFGTGAYEQYF	TGCGCCAGCAGCCAAGATTTCGGAACAGGGGCCTACGAGCAGTACTTC
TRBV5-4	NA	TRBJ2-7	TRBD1	CASSWDRVYEQYF	TGTGCCAGCAGTTGGGACAGGGTCTACGAGCAGTACTTC
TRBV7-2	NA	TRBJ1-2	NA	CASSFLRGSPNGYTF	TGTGCCAGCAGCTTCCTAAGGGGCAGTCCCAATGGCTACACCTTC
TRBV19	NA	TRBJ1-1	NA	CASSRGGGPEAFF	TGTGCCAGTAGTCGAGGTGGGGGCCCTGAAGCTTTCTTT
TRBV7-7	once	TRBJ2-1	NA	CASSLGLGAYNEQFF	TGTGCTAGCAGCTTGGGTCTTGGAGCCTACAATGAGCAGTTCTTC
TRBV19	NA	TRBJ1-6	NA	CASSSQGSYNSPLHF	TGTGCCAGTAGTTCACAGGGCTCCTATAATTCACCCCTCCACTTT
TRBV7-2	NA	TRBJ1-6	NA	CASSLGGDFRSPLHF	TGTGCCAGCAGCTTAGGAGGGGACTTTCGATCACCCCTCCACTTT
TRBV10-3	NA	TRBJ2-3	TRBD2	CAISEVAGGTDTQYF	TGTGCCATCAGTGAAGTAGCGGGAGGAACAGATACGCAGTATTTT
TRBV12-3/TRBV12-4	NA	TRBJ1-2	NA	CASSFGGVSGYTF	TGTGCCAGCAGTTTTGGAGGGGTTAGCGGCTACACCTTC
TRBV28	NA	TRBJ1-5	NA	CASRRTGTQNQPQHF	TGTGCCAGCCGCAGAACCGGGACACAAAATCAGCCCCAGCATTTT
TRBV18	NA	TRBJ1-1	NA	CASSPRAENTEAFF	TGTGCCAGCTCACCACGCGCGGAGAACACTGAAGCTTTCTTT
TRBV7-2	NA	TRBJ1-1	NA	CASTRGDTEAFF	TGTGCCAGCACCCGGGGGGACACTGAAGCTTTCTTT
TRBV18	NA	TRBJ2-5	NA	CASSQYREETQYF	TGTGCCAGCTCACAATACAGGGAGGAGACCCAGTACTTC
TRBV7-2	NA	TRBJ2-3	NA	CASSLEIRDTQYF	TGTGCCAGCAGCTTAGAAATTCGGGATACGCAGTATTTT
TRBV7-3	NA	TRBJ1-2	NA	CASSSNSGYGYTF	TGTGCCAGCAGCTCCAATAGTGGCTATGGCTACACCTTC
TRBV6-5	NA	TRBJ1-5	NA	CASKPQGGQPQHF	TGTGCCAGCAAGCCACAGGGCGGTCAGCCCCAGCATTTT
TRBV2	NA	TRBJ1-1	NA	CASSQDMNTEAFF	TGTGCCAGCTCCCAGGACATGAACACTGAAGCTTTCTTT
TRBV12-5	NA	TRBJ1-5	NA	CASGLVLMEGEQPQHF	TGTGCTAGTGGTTTGGTACTAATGGAGGGAGAGCAGCCCCAGCATTTT
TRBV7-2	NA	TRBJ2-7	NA	CASSSTVRYEQYF	TGTGCCAGCAGCTCAACCGTCAGATACGAGCAGTACTTC
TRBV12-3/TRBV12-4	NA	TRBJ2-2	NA	CASSLQAGELFF	TGTGCCAGCAGTTTACAGGCCGGGGAGCTGTTTTTT
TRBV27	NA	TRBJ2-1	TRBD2	CASSPQTSGIFLNEQFF	TGTGCCAGCAGTCCCCAGACTAGCGGGATATTTTTGAATGAGCAGTTCTTC
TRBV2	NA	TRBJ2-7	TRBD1	CASSEGTGGFYEQYF	TGTGCCAGCAGTGAAGGGACAGGGGGTTTCTACGAGCAGTACTTC
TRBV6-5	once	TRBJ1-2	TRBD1	CASSDNTGGGRGYTF	TGTGCCAGCAGCGACAACACAGGGGGCGGCCGTGGCTACACCTTC
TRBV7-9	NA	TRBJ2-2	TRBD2	CASSPGTSIAGELFF	TGTGCCAGCAGCCCCGGGACTAGTATCGCCGGGGAGCTGTTTTTT
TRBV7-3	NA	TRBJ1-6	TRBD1	CASSPTGGGQSPLHF	TGTGCCAGCAGTCCCACAGGGGGTGGTCAATCACCCCTCCACTTT
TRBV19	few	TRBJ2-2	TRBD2	CASSMSSGRPGGELFF	TGTGCCAGTAGTATGTCTAGCGGGAGGCCGGGCGGGGAGCTGTTTTTT
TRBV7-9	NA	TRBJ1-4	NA	CASSFEGGGEKLFF	TGTGCCAGCAGCTTTGAGGGAGGAGGCGAAAAACTGTTTTTT
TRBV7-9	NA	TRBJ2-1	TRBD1	CASSVVGGGYNEQFF	TGTGCCAGCAGCGTCGTAGGGGGCGGCTACAATGAGCAGTTCTTC
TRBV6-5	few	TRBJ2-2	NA	CASSYGWRSNTGELFF	TGTGCCAGCAGTTACGGGTGGCGGTCGAACACCGGGGAGCTGTTTTTT
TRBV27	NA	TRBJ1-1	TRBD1	CASSQTGGRFEAFF	TGTGCCAGCAGTCAGACAGGGGGCCGGTTTGAAGCTTTCTTT
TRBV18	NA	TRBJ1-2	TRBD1	CASSWDRIDGYTF	TGTGCCAGCTCATGGGACAGGATCGATGGCTACACCTTC
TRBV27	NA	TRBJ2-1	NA	CASSLSGVGDEQFF	TGTGCCAGCAGTTTGTCGGGAGTAGGCGATGAGCAGTTCTTC
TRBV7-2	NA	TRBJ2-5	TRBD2	CASSKNRGGRVNQETQYF	TGTGCCAGCAGCAAAAACCGGGGGGGCAGGGTGAACCAAGAGACCCAGTACTTC
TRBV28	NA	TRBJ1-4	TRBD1	CASSSRRRARGDEKLFF	TGTGCCAGCAGTTCCCGCCGAAGGGCCAGGGGGGACGAAAAACTGTTTTTT
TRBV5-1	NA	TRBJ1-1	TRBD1	CASSPGQGGDTEAFF	TGCGCCAGCAGCCCCGGACAGGGAGGGGACACTGAAGCTTTCTTT
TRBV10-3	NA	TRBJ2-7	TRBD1	CAISRRQGTYEQYF	TGTGCCATCAGCAGACGACAGGGGACCTACGAGCAGTACTTC
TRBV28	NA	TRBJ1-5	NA	CASSLGNSNLLPNQPQHF	TGTGCCAGCAGTTTGGGCAATTCAAACCTTCTCCCCAATCAGCCCCAGCATTTT
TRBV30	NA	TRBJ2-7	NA	CAWSVGGGGRAYEQYF	TGTGCCTGGAGTGTAGGAGGGGGGGGGCGTGCCTACGAGCAGTACTTC
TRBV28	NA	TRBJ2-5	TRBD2	CASRPGTSGLQETQYF	TGTGCCAGCAGACCTGGGACTAGCGGTCTCCAAGAGACCCAGTACTTC
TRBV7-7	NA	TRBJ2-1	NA	CASSPNGGEQFF	TGTGCCAGCAGCCCCAATGGAGGTGAGCAGTTCTTC